A selection of T cell receptor beta chains follows, all from one sample in a study of response to subunit inactivated influenza vaccine. TCRdb passed the RT-PCR reads through MiXCR, listing each CDR3 protein once. This table holds hundreds of thousands of distinct CDR3 sequences, about 18% found once. Here the sequenced sample was PBMCs from blood, taken around 5 days after vaccination. Receptors were obtained from a man aged 50 or older who received an inactivated influenza vaccine. Each CDR3 is given with its conserved first and last residue. The D gene is left open where the match is weak. Size tells how often a clone was seen (once, few, many) or the class of an expanded clone, and some rows leave it out.

>.|TRBV7-9|TRBJ2-7|few
CASSFGPNEQYF
TGTGCCAGCAGCTTTGGGCCAAACGAGCAGTACTTC
>.|TRBV20-1|TRBJ2-7|few
CSARDQLASEQYF
TGCAGTGCTAGAGATCAACTAGCCTCCGAGCAGTACTTC
>TRBD2|TRBV4-3|TRBJ2-7|.
CASSQDIAHEAGALYEQYF
TGCGCCAGCAGCCAAGATATAGCGCATGAAGCGGGAGCCCTCTACGAGCAGTACTTC
>TRBD1|TRBV5-1|TRBJ2-5|few
CASSSLPGQGETQYF
TGCGCCAGCAGCTCGTTACCGGGACAGGGGGAGACCCAGTACTTC
>.|TRBV3-1|TRBJ1-4|.
CASSHGQGPTNEKLFF
TGTGCCAGCAGCCACGGGCAGGGCCCAACTAATGAAAAACTGTTTTTT
>.|TRBV12-3/TRBV12-4|TRBJ2-1|many
CASSLMGWAGDEQFF
TGTGCCAGCAGTTTAATGGGTTGGGCTGGGGATGAGCAGTTCTTC
>.|TRBV4-2|TRBJ2-7|many
CASRPEGTVSYEQYF
TGTGCCAGCAGGCCCGAGGGTACAGTCTCCTACGAGCAGTACTTC
>.|TRBV11-2|TRBJ2-3|few
CASHPEGRDTQYF
TGTGCCAGCCACCCCGAGGGCCGCGATACGCAGTATTTT
>.|TRBV5-1|TRBJ1-1|few
CASRNGGAGVNTEAFF
TGCGCCAGCAGAAACGGAGGGGCGGGGGTGAACACTGAAGCTTTCTTT
>.|TRBV20-1|TRBJ1-1|few
CSATHTQNTEAFF
TGCAGTGCTACACATACACAGAACACTGAAGCTTTCTTT
>.|TRBV12-3/TRBV12-4|TRBJ1-5|few
CASSLDREGNQPQHF
TGTGCCAGCAGTTTAGACAGGGAGGGCAATCAGCCCCAGCATTTT
>.|TRBV20-1|TRBJ1-5|few
CSARVTGGSQPQHF
TGCAGTGCTAGAGTCACAGGAGGTAGTCAGCCCCAGCATTTT
>.|TRBV28|TRBJ2-1|few
CASSYDFSSYNEQFF
TGTGCCAGCAGTTACGATTTCAGCTCCTACAATGAGCAGTTCTTC
>TRBD2|TRBV12-3/TRBV12-4|TRBJ2-6|many
CASSLILRGGVFSSGANVLTF
TGTGCCAGCAGTTTGATTCTGCGCGGGGGGGTCTTTTCTTCTGGGGCCAACGTCCTGACTTTC
>.|TRBV20-1|TRBJ2-5|few
CSARDQGSEDEYF
TGCAGTGCTAGAGATCAGGGTAGCGAGGATGAATACTTC
>.|TRBV6-1|TRBJ1-2|.
CASKRVGNYGYTF
TGTGCCAGCAAAAGGGTGGGCAACTATGGCTACACCTTC
>TRBD1|TRBV6-1|TRBJ2-2|.
CASSPFTGGSTGELFF
TGTGCCAGCAGTCCATTCACAGGGGGCAGTACCGGGGAGCTGTTTTTT
>.|TRBV12-3/TRBV12-4|TRBJ2-3|.
CASTARADTQYF
TGTGCCAGCACGGCCAGGGCGGATACGCAGTATTTT
>TRBD2|TRBV20-1|TRBJ2-1|.
CSARDSPSGNSAYNEQFF
TGCAGTGCTAGAGATTCGCCTAGCGGTAACTCCGCCTACAATGAGCAGTTCTTC
>TRBD2|TRBV12-3/TRBV12-4|TRBJ2-1|many
CASNLAGGHEQFF
TGTGCCAGCAACTTAGCGGGAGGCCATGAGCAGTTCTTC
>TRBD2|TRBV11-1|TRBJ2-1|few
CASSSPGLAGGPVNEQFF
TGTGCCAGCAGCTCCCCGGGACTAGCGGGGGGGCCTGTAAACGAGCAGTTCTTC
>TRBD1|TRBV20-1|TRBJ2-7|few
CSALNRDRSYEQYF
TGCAGTGCTCTTAATCGGGACAGGTCCTACGAGCAGTACTTC
>.|TRBV24-1|TRBJ2-2|.
CATSAPSGAGELFF
TGTGCCACCAGTGCACCCTCAGGGGCCGGGGAGCTGTTTTTT
>.|TRBV6-5|TRBJ1-1|.
CASSYTRAGEAFF
TGTGCCAGCAGTTACACCCGTGCGGGTGAAGCTTTCTTT
>TRBD2|TRBV5-6|TRBJ2-3|.
CASSLEVRGAEDTQYF
TGTGCCAGCAGCTTGGAGGTGCGGGGGGCTGAAGATACGCAGTATTTT
>TRBD2|TRBV12-3/TRBV12-4|TRBJ2-2|.
CASSEREATGELFF
TGTGCCAGCAGTGAGCGGGAGGCAACCGGGGAGCTGTTTTTT
>.|TRBV25-1|TRBJ2-5|few
CASSGGVVETQYF
TGTGCCAGCAGTGGAGGGGTGGTGGAGACCCAGTACTTC
>TRBD1|TRBV5-5|TRBJ2-1|.
CASSWGQGVSNEQFF
TGTGCCAGCAGCTGGGGACAGGGGGTGTCCAATGAGCAGTTCTTC
>.|TRBV4-3|TRBJ2-3|many
CASSQLIQGLTDTQYF
TGCGCCAGCAGCCAACTCATCCAGGGCCTCACAGATACGCAGTATTTT
>.|TRBV12-3/TRBV12-4|TRBJ2-3|many
CASSFDPRRSTDTQYF
TGTGCCAGCAGTTTTGATCCACGCCGTAGCACAGATACGCAGTATTTT
>.|TRBV12-3/TRBV12-4|TRBJ2-2|.
CASSGATGELFF
TGTGCCAGTTCAGGGGCCACCGGGGAGCTGTTTTTT
>.|TRBV12-3/TRBV12-4|TRBJ2-7|.
CASSWGERRSYEQYF
TGTGCCAGCAGTTGGGGGGAGAGGAGGTCCTACGAGCAGTACTTC
>.|TRBV9|TRBJ1-5|few
CASSVWSYSNQPQHF
TGTGCCAGCAGCGTTTGGAGTTATAGCAATCAGCCCCAGCATTTT
>TRBD1|TRBV6-2/TRBV6-3|TRBJ2-1|.
CASRVTGVNEQFF
TGTGCCAGCAGAGTTACAGGGGTTAATGAGCAGTTCTTC
>.|TRBV6-5|TRBJ2-5|.
CASRWGQTQYF
TGTGCCAGCAGATGGGGGCAGACCCAGTACTTC
>TRBD1|TRBV20-1|TRBJ2-7|few
CSGKTGDPYEQYF
TGCAGTGGTAAGACAGGGGACCCCTACGAGCAGTACTTC
>.|TRBV4-2|TRBJ1-1|many
CASISGASNTEAFF
TGTGCCAGCATTTCCGGCGCTTCGAACACTGAAGCTTTCTTT
>.|TRBV29-1|TRBJ2-1|few
CSVEDLKDRPSYNEQFF
TGCAGCGTTGAAGATCTCAAGGACAGACCCTCCTACAATGAGCAGTTCTTC
>.|TRBV29-1|TRBJ1-1|few
CSVEQVRAFF
TGCAGCGTTGAGCAGGTTCGCGCTTTCTTT
>.|TRBV7-2|TRBJ2-3|few
CASKRQSSTDTQYF
TGTGCCAGCAAAAGACAATCTAGCACAGATACGCAGTATTTT
>.|TRBV13|TRBJ1-2|few
CASSLEKGDLYGYTF
TGTGCCAGCAGCTTAGAAAAGGGAGATCTCTATGGCTACACCTTC
>TRBD1|TRBV20-1|TRBJ2-2|few
CSARGDRFTGELFF
TGCAGTGCTAGAGGGGACAGATTCACCGGGGAGCTGTTTTTT
>TRBD1|TRBV6-1|TRBJ2-7|few
CASLDRVASYEQYF
TGTGCCAGCCTGGACAGGGTCGCATCCTACGAGCAGTACTTC
>.|TRBV6-6|TRBJ2-3|.
CASLRHSTDTQYF
TGTGCCAGCCTGCGTCACAGCACAGATACGCAGTATTTT
>TRBD1|TRBV20-1|TRBJ2-5|few
CSATTGTGEETQYF
TGCAGTGCTACAACCGGGACAGGGGAAGAGACCCAGTACTTC
>TRBD2|TRBV9|TRBJ2-5|.
CASSVDSGRGETQYF
TGTGCCAGCAGCGTAGATAGCGGGAGAGGTGAGACCCAGTACTTC
>.|TRBV2|TRBJ2-1|.
CASTFWTEYNEQFF
TGTGCCAGCACCTTCTGGACAGAGTACAATGAGCAGTTCTTC
>TRBD1|TRBV6-5|TRBJ2-1|many
CASSFHGTGASEQFF
TGTGCCAGCAGTTTTCACGGGACAGGCGCGAGTGAGCAGTTCTTC
>TRBD2|TRBV12-3/TRBV12-4|TRBJ2-2|.
CASSLSGLALVGELFF
TGTGCCAGCAGCCTTTCGGGACTAGCTTTAGTCGGGGAGCTGTTTTTT
>.|TRBV7-9|TRBJ2-1|.
CASSSLGGVVYNEQFF
TGTGCCAGCAGCAGCCTAGGGGGGGTCGTCTACAATGAGCAGTTCTTC
>TRBD2|TRBV6-1|TRBJ2-1|few
CASKLGLADSYNEQFF
TGTGCCAGCAAGCTAGGACTAGCGGACTCCTACAATGAGCAGTTCTTC
>.|TRBV5-1|TRBJ2-1|few
CASSSGVLGYNEQFF
TGCGCCAGCAGCTCAGGGGTTTTAGGTTACAATGAGCAGTTCTTC
>.|TRBV7-2|TRBJ2-7|.
CASSPGPLTKGYEQYF
TGTGCCAGCAGCCCGGGACCTCTTACAAAGGGCTACGAGCAGTACTTC
>.|TRBV7-9|TRBJ2-6|once
CASSLALGANVLTF
TGTGCCAGCAGCTTAGCGCTTGGGGCCAACGTCCTGACTTTC
>.|TRBV7-6|TRBJ2-1|many
CASSLALFTTFNEQFF
TGTGCCAGCAGCTTAGCGCTCTTTACCACTTTCAATGAGCAGTTCTTC
>.|TRBV5-1|TRBJ2-1|.
CASSDGNYNEQFF
TGCGCCAGTTCCGATGGAAACTACAATGAGCAGTTCTTC
>TRBD2|TRBV29-1|TRBJ2-3|few
CSVSLGGGTQYF
TGCAGCGTTTCCCTGGGCGGGGGTACGCAGTATTTT
>.|TRBV15|TRBJ2-5|few
CATSSLTGTQETQYF
TGTGCCACCAGCAGCCTGACAGGGACTCAAGAGACCCAGTACTTC
>.|TRBV27|TRBJ2-2|few
CATMGGSYTGELFF
TGTGCCACAATGGGCGGGTCTTACACCGGGGAGCTGTTTTTT